The rows below give T cell receptor beta chains drawn from one sample of a study of blood T cell repertoires in COVID-19. Here immunoSEQ multiplex PCR was the method, and the copy in TCRdb shows in-frame clones only, minus some. The data hold about 210,000 clones, with approximately 81% observed a single time. The sequenced material came from PBMCs or T cells enriched from blood (not recorded which). These receptors all come from a woman in her fifties or sixties with acute COVID-19. Each CDR3 is given with its conserved first and last residue. Each record gives: J gene, clone size, V gene, CDR3 protein. Only some rows state a clone size, as once, few, many or a class for expanded clones.

>TRBJ2-1|NA|TRBV7-6
CASSSSPGGWDEQFF
>TRBJ2-1|NA|TRBV30
CAWSVRLAGNEQFF
>TRBJ2-7|NA|TRBV5-4
CASSSGLAAHTAYEQYF
>TRBJ2-5|NA|TRBV3-1/TRBV3-2
CASSQEPYLTQYF
>TRBJ1-4|NA|TRBV11-2
CASSLDFGQGLGEKLFF
>TRBJ2-2|NA|TRBV6-6
CASRTGTLANTGELFF
>TRBJ1-2|NA|TRBV29-1
CSVAFAGANYGYTF
>TRBJ1-1|NA|TRBV2
CASKRTTTEAFF
>TRBJ2-1|NA|TRBV7-9
CASSLDSMNEQFF
>TRBJ2-7|NA|TRBV30
CAWNPGLSYEQYF
>TRBJ1-5|NA|TRBV12-2
CASRSQPGQGAYNQPQHF
>TRBJ2-6|NA|TRBV5-4
CASSERDRGRSGANVLTF
>TRBJ1-2|NA|TRBV6-2/TRBV6-3
CASSNRDRNYGYTF
>TRBJ1-2|NA|TRBV4-3
CASSQDWVGGEIYTF
>TRBJ2-5|NA|TRBV5-1
CASSLAGWGAETQYF
>TRBJ2-2|NA|TRBV28
CASSRLGANTGELFF
>TRBJ1-2|NA|TRBV6-6
CASRPTRDSFNYGYTF
>TRBJ1-1|NA|TRBV3-1/TRBV3-2
CASSQGPLGDAFF
>TRBJ1-1|NA|TRBV30
CAWSGRTGVNTEAFF
>TRBJ2-1|NA|TRBV5-1
CASSQFTSGAYNEQFF
>TRBJ1-2|NA|TRBV7-8
CASSFFTGDYGYTF
>TRBJ1-2|NA|TRBV2
CASSEPPSYGYTF
>TRBJ1-1|NA|TRBV28
CASSPLRNTEAFF
>TRBJ2-5|NA|TRBV4-2
CASSRNPGVEETQYF
>TRBJ1-3|once|TRBV7-9
CASSPQGRLGNTIYF
>TRBJ2-2|NA|TRBV2
CASRGQGTGELFF
>TRBJ1-4|NA|TRBV7-2
CASSPTVWATNEKLFF